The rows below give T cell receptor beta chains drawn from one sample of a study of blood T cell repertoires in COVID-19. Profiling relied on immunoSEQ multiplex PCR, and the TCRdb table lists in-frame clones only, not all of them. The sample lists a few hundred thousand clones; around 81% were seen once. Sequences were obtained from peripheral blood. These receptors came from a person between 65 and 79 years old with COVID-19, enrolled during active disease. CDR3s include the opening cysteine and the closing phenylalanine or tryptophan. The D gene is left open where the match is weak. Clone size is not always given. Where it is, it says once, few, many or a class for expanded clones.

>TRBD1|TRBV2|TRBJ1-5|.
CASSARQGGNQPQHF
TGTGCCAGCAGTGCCCGACAGGGGGGCAATCAGCCCCAGCATTTT
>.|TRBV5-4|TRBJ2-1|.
CASSSGKIAVSYNEQFF
TGTGCCAGCAGCTCGGGAAAAATAGCGGTCTCCTACAATGAGCAGTTCTTC
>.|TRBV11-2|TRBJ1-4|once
CASSLMAGSTNEKLFF
TGTGCCAGCAGCTTAATGGCAGGATCGACTAATGAAAAACTGTTTTTT
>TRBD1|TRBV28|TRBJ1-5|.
CASSFDRGYNQPQHF
TGTGCCAGCAGTTTCGACAGGGGTTACAATCAGCCCCAGCATTTT
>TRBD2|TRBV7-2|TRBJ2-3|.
CASSLGLAGGTDTQYF
TGTGCCAGCAGCTTAGGACTAGCGGGGGGCACAGATACGCAGTATTTT
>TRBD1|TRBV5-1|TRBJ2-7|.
CASSPRQGTSYEQYF
TGCGCCAGCAGCCCACGACAGGGGACATCCTACGAGCAGTACTTC
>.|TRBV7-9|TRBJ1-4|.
CASTGQGYEKLFF
TGTGCCAGCACGGGCCAGGGGTATGAAAAACTGTTTTTT
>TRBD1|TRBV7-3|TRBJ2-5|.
CASSFTGTGGSRQETQYF
TGTGCCAGCAGCTTCACGGGGACAGGGGGCAGTAGACAAGAGACCCAGTACTTC
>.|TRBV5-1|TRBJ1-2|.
CASSLDPVYGYTF
TGCGCCAGCAGCTTGGACCCAGTCTATGGCTACACCTTC
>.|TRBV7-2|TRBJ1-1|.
CASSWAGGATEAFF
TGTGCCAGCAGCTGGGCTGGGGGGGCTACTGAAGCTTTCTTT
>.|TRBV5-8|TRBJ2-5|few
CASSLVVRNALGTQYF
TGTGCCAGCAGCTTGGTGGTGCGGAACGCGCTTGGGACCCAGTACTTC
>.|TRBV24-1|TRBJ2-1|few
CATSDLRGGSYNEQFF
TGTGCCACCAGTGATCTCAGGGGCGGCTCCTACAATGAGCAGTTCTTC
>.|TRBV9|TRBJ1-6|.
CASSVAGDNSPLHF
TGTGCCAGCAGCGTCGCAGGGGATAATTCACCCCTCCACTTT
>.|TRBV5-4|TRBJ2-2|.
CASSSGALNTGELFF
TGTGCCAGCAGTTCGGGAGCTTTGAACACCGGGGAGCTGTTTTTT
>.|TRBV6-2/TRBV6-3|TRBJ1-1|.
CASSRGRYTEAFF
TGTGCCAGCAGTAGGGGCAGGTACACTGAAGCTTTCTTT
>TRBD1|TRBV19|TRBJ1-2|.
CASTGDRGWGYTF
TGTGCCAGTACCGGGGACAGGGGTTGGGGCTACACCTTC
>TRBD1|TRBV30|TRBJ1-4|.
CAWSLTGAEKLFF
TGTGCCTGGAGTCTGACAGGGGCGGAAAAACTGTTTTTT
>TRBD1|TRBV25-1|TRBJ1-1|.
CASSDPGQGNTEAFF
TGTGCCAGCAGTGACCCGGGACAGGGGAACACTGAAGCTTTCTTT
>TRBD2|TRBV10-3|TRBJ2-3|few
CAILAGGTDTQYF
TGTGCCATCCTAGCGGGGGGGACGGATACGCAGTATTTT
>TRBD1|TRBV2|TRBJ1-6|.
CASRNRGSLYNSPLHF
TGTGCCAGCAGAAACAGGGGTTCGCTCTATAATTCACCCCTCCACTTT
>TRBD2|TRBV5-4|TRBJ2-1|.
CASSLNGGGRYNEQFF
TGTGCCAGCAGCTTAAATGGCGGGGGGCGCTACAATGAGCAGTTCTTC
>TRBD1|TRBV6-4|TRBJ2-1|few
CASLRDRVNNEQFF
TGTGCCAGCCTCCGGGACAGGGTTAACAATGAGCAGTTCTTC
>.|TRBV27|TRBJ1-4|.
CASSQSRGRINEKLFF
TGTGCCAGCAGCCAATCGAGGGGGAGAATTAATGAAAAACTGTTTTTT
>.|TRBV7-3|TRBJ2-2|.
CASSSTERLVAGELFF
TGTGCCAGCAGCTCGACAGAACGGTTGGTCGCCGGGGAGCTGTTTTTT